This T cell receptor (beta chain) was profiled in a study of regulatory T cells in long-lasting Graves disease. The CDR3 has 16 amino acids. The germline V gene encodes CDR1 PRHDT and CDR2 FYEKMQ (reference sequence). Trimming pared 4 bases from V and 0 bases from J, leaving 13 bases between. This clonotype was seen at least ten times. Its antigen is not known. Regarding the study as a whole: Fewer public clonotypes were shared by new patients (around 960) than by persistent patients (about 3,000).

Time point indicated: newly diagnosed GD, antithyroid drugs for less than 3 months. PBMC RNA served as the TCR library source. The TCR beta library used iRepertoire HTBI primers with Arm-PCR amplification of CDR3. One entry per CDR3 protein, called by TCRdb with MiXCR from the multiplex PCR reads. The data hold 400,000 to 500,000 distinct CDR3 sequences, with 15% observed a single time. Separately, the same data were catalogued under a study of T cells in Graves' hyperthyroidism and ophthalmopathy. That report adds: Blood also carried most thyroid clonotypes expanded above 0.001.

The TCR was taken from a woman aged 30 to 39 with Graves disease. The chain recombines TRBV13 with TRBJ2-1, with D possibly TRBD1 on 6 matching bases. Here the sequenced sample was peripheral blood mononuclear cells (PBMCs), taken at new diagnosis, from a patient treated with antithyroid drugs. CDR3 bases: TGTGCCAGCAGCTCAAAGACAGGAGCCTCCTACAATGAGCAGTTCTTC. Translating it yields CASSSKTGASYNEQFF.